Below, 18 T cell receptor beta chains from the same sample are listed, as sequenced in a study of blood T cell repertoires in COVID-19. The assay was immunoSEQ multiplex PCR, and TCRdb's table has in-frame clones only and misses some. Of approximately 200,000 clones detected, roughly 80% appear once; the ten largest clones hold over 9.5%. Sequencing was carried out using peripheral blood. Receptors were obtained from a woman of 80 years or more with acute or convalescent COVID-19.

The V gene is TRBV12-3 or TRBV12-4, the J gene TRBJ1-1, with a tentative D call TRBD1 (5 bases). Deletions cut 8 bases from V and 7 bases from J, with 8 bases between. The CDR3 has 10 residues. CDR3 residues: CASGDFEAFF. The CDR3 DNA reads TGTGCCAGCGGGGACTTTGAAGCTTTCTTT.

The chain carries TRBV15 and TRBJ1-1; TRBD1 is a possible D gene (6 bases). The CDR3 has 16 residues. Per germline, CDR1 LNHNV and CDR2 YYDKDF (reference sequence). Trimming removed 1 base from V and 1 base from J, with 13 bases in between. For the CDR3, the DNA is TGTGCCACCAGCAGAGGCTGGGGGCTCACGAACACTGAAGCTTTCTTT. Translating it yields CATSRGWGLTNTEAFF.

The sample holds a few counts of this clone. J is TRBJ1-1 and V is TRBV24-1; unclear D gene. The CDR3 spans 12 residues. Germline loops: CDR1 KGHDR, CDR2 SFDVKD. Trimming took 4 bases from V and 5 from J, leaving 7 bases between them. CDR3 protein: CATSDDSTEAFF. CDR3 sequence (DNA): TGTGCCACCAGTGACGACTCGACTGAAGCTTTCTTT.

The rearrangement uses TRBV5-5 and TRBJ1-1; tentative D call: TRBD1 (6 bases). This CDR3 has 13 amino acids. The ends were cut back, 3 bases at V and 1 base at J, with 7 bases in the middle. Germline lookup yields CDR1 SGHKS and CDR2 YYEKEE (reference sequence). For the CDR3, the DNA is TGTGCCAGCAGCTACAGGGAGAACACTGAAGCTTTCTTT. Its translation: CASSYRENTEAFF.

V gene TRBV20-1 combines with J gene TRBJ1-1; 8 bases match TRBD1. The CDR3 has 14 residues. Germline trimming cut 3 bases from V and 2 bases from J; bases unmatched to any gene: 5. CDR1 and CDR2 from the germline V gene are DFQATT and SNEGSKA (reference sequence). CDR3 coding DNA: TGCAGTGCTAGTCTGGACAGGGATAACACTGAAGCTTTCTTT. Encoded protein: CSASLDRDNTEAFF.

About this clone: This specimen includes other DNA sequences encoding the same CDR3. V gene TRBV5-1 combines with J gene TRBJ2-6; weak D call: TRBD1 (6 bases). The CDR3 contains 16 residues. CDR1 is SGHRS, CDR2 YFSETQ, per germline. V lost 0 bases to trimming and J lost 0 bases, with 7 bases between them. CDR3 DNA: TGCGCCAGCAGCTTGGAAGGGGGCTCTGGGGCCAACGTCCTGACTTTC. Its translation is CASSLEGGSGANVLTF.

The rearrangement uses TRBV5-5 and TRBJ2-5; TRBD1 matches 7 bases. The germline gives CDR1 SGHKS, CDR2 YYEKEE (reference sequence). This CDR3 spans 14 amino acids. Trimming cost V 4 bases and J 5 bases; bases outside gene matches: 8. CDR3 bases: TGTGCCAGCAGCCAACGACAGGGTGTGGAGACCCAGTACTTC. This codes for CASSQRQGVETQYF.

This clone appeared a single time. J is TRBJ1-6 and V is TRBV10-2, with 11 bases matching TRBD1. Trimming at V came to 4 bases and at J to 6 bases, leaving 2 bases not matched to a gene. The V gene's germline CDR1 is WSHSY and CDR2 SAAADI. The CDR3 loop spans 15 amino acids. The CDR3 loop reads CASSAGTGGNSPLHF. CDR3 nucleotide sequence: TGCGCCAGCAGTGCTGGGACAGGGGGTAATTCACCCCTCCACTTT.

The chain combines TRBV21-1 with TRBJ1-2; TRBD1, as called in the table, went unchecked against the DNA. TRBV21-1 constitutes a pseudogene. CDR3 size: 15 residues. CDR3 in DNA: TGTGCCAGCAGCAAATCGGCCAGGGTTAACTATGGCTACACCTTC. Its translation is CASSKSARVNYGYTF.

The CDR3 loop reads CASSLGQGGSPLHF. In DNA form, the CDR3 reads TGTGCCAGCAGCTTAGGGCAGGGAGGCTCACCCCTCCACTTT. This chain uses TRBV7-2 with TRBJ1-6; D might be TRBD1 (5 bases). The germline gives CDR1 SGHTA, CDR2 FQGNSA. The CDR3 has 14 residues. Trimming shortened V by 1 base and J by 10 bases, and 11 bases separated the two germline ends.

This clone occurred once. V usage is TRBV19 and J usage is TRBJ1-5; D might be TRBD1 (5 bases). Trimming removed 3 bases from V and 2 bases from J, with 11 bases in between. The CDR3 runs 15 residues. In germline, CDR1 is LNHDA, CDR2 SQIVND (reference sequence). The chain's CDR3 is CASSMGPEGNQPQHF. The CDR3 DNA reads TGTGCCAGTAGTATGGGGCCGGAAGGCAATCAGCCCCAGCATTTT.

The V and J genes are TRBV7-9 and TRBJ2-7, with 12 bases lining up with TRBD2. Germline CDR1 SEHNR, CDR2 FQNEAQ (reference sequence). Trimming at V came to 2 bases and at J to 1 base, leaving 3 bases not matched to a gene. The CDR3 contains 16 residues. The CDR3 loop reads CASSLPSGRASYEQYF. In DNA form, the CDR3 reads TGTGCCAGCAGCTTACCTAGCGGGAGGGCGTCCTACGAGCAGTACTTC.

The chain uses TRBV7-9 and TRBJ2-3, with D possibly TRBD2 on 5 matching bases. The CDR3 spans 13 residues. V dropped 7 bases and J dropped 1 base, with 9 bases sitting between them. Germline V gene data show CDR1 as SEHNR and CDR2 as FQNEAQ (reference sequence). The chain's CDR3 is CASTFGGTDTQYF. CDR3 coding DNA: TGTGCCAGCACCTTCGGGGGCACAGATACGCAGTATTTT.

V is TRBV16 and J is TRBJ2-3; no clear D. Trimming stripped 6 bases from V and 2 bases from J, with 15 bases between. There are 15 residues in the CDR3. Per germline, CDR1 KGHSY and CDR2 FQNENV. In DNA, the CDR3 is TGTGCCAGCAGTCCCGGTCGACTCTCCACAGATACGCAGTATTTT. This sequence encodes CASSPGRLSTDTQYF.

The chain uses TRBV6-6 and TRBJ1-5, with unresolved D. Germline-derived CDR1 and CDR2 are MNHNY and SVGAGI (reference sequence). This CDR3 contains 11 residues. Between the trimmed V and J ends, which lost 4 bases and 9 bases, there was a span of 7 bases. The CDR3 DNA follows: TGTGCCAGCAGTTCCGGTTCGCCCCAGCATTTT. Its translation is CASSSGSPQHF.

This sequence joins TRBV5-1 and TRBJ2-7; weak D call: TRBD1 (6 bases). This CDR3 region has 16 residues. Trimming shortened V by 1 base and J by 6 bases, and 20 bases separated the two germline ends. Germline V gene lookup returns CDR1 SGHRS and CDR2 YFSETQ. The CDR3 loop is CASSLSGQTQFREQYF. Here the CDR3 DNA reads TGCGCCAGCAGCTTGAGCGGACAGACCCAATTTCGCGAGCAGTACTTC.

This clone came up a few times. The chain has TRBV7-2 and TRBJ2-7, with 7 nucleotides matching TRBD1. Germline values: CDR1 SGHTA, CDR2 FQGNSA. The CDR3 totals 15 residues. Trimming took 2 bases from V and 1 from J; bases not matched to a gene: 5. The CDR3 region is CASSLRQGRSYEQYF. CDR3 DNA: TGTGCCAGCAGCTTACGACAGGGAAGGTCCTACGAGCAGTACTTC.

CDR3 sequence: CAWSLQGNTEAFF. The CDR3 region has the DNA TGTGCCTGGAGTCTCCAGGGGAACACTGAAGCTTTCTTT. V is TRBV30 and J is TRBJ1-1; tentatively, D is TRBD1 (5 bases). V was shortened by 2 bases and J by 1 base, with 8 bases between the two germline ends. This CDR3 spans 13 amino acids. Germline CDR1 and CDR2: GTSNPN and SVGIG (reference sequence).